This T cell receptor beta chain was identified in a study of neurological immune-mediated disorders (dated 2019 in TCRdb). The study in broad terms: Among the approximately 34 multiple sclerosis patients, relapsing-remitting MS accounted for around 31 and secondary progressive MS accounted for 3. Alongside PBMC samples, the set of about 100 TCR-beta libraries contained longitudinal samples, technical triplicates, and paired CD4+ and CD8+ T-cell subsets that had been sorted. Using UMI-based sequencing, the study compared peripheral blood TCR-beta repertoires from patients with HTLV-I-associated myelopathy (HAM/TSP), patients with multiple sclerosis, and healthy controls. The cohort included 60 to 75 subjects: 14 with HAM/TSP, approximately 35 with multiple sclerosis, and around 20 healthy controls. Overall results and qualifications from the work: Repertoires from 18 of 34 MS patients were grouped by phylogenetic analysis into a cluster of related CDR3 sequences, suggesting a possible repertoire-level signature. Expanded clones from different subjects shared no identical CDR3 amino acid sequences, which suggests that TCR-beta repertoires were private in all groups. No association of the MS cluster with clinical or MRI features was observed, and the need for larger cohorts was stated by the authors. The highest TCR clonal expansion was observed in HAM/TSP patients, whereas the lowest was observed in MS patients, even when compared with healthy controls.

For the unsorted PBMC libraries, 2 million PBMCs were stored in RNAlater at -80 degrees C until RNA extraction and were used to generate the libraries. Multiple sclerosis patients were enrolled in a US clinical protocol evaluating disease progression by magnetic resonance imaging. Peripheral blood was subjected to Ficoll-Hypaque density gradient centrifugation to isolate PBMCs, which were then cryopreserved in liquid nitrogen. cDNA synthesis used template-switch 5'RACE with a primer carrying a 10-nucleotide random unique molecular identifier tagging each TCR transcript. Each sequencing run produced over 160 million TCR-beta sequences covering 15-18 subjects. The RNeasy kit was used for extraction of total RNA. Using the KAPA Real-time Library Amplification kit, TCR-beta VDJ regions were amplified with primers for the TCR constant region and the 5'RACE anchor. Sample indexes and Illumina adaptors were added in a first PCR, and a second PCR then increased library yield. After purification with Ampure beads, the TCR product of roughly 650 bp was size-selected on a 2% E-gel SizeSelection system. Before pooling, library quality was assessed on a Bioanalyzer, concentration was determined with Qubit, and library quantification was performed with the Kapa Library Quantification kit. An Illumina HiSeq 2500 was used to sequence the libraries paired-end at 2 x 150 bp. To increase sequence diversity, 25-30% phiX was spiked into each library pool. The original pipeline was this. The UMI-based MiGEC pipeline processed quality-filtered reads and removed over 80% of raw TCR sequences during error correction. IMGT germline references were used for aligning VDJ genes, and each clonotype was defined as a unique CDR3 amino acid sequence together with its V-J genes. Clonal expansion, Shannon diversity, and CDR3 relatedness (CalcPairwiseDistances, ClusterSamples) were evaluated with VDJtools, and phylogenetic trees were built with CLCbio workbench. A clone was classed as expanded if it had 8 or more unique UMIs, a cutoff based on coefficient-of-variation modelling across technical triplicates. TCRdb reworked the public reads: Q25 trimming with fastp, MiXCR clone assembly, productive beta chains retained. Under each unique CDR3 protein, matching rows form one entry showing the most common genes and DNA. The authors' filters were not applied to this entry. The sample yields 54,000 or so distinct CDR3 sequences; 3% to 4.5% were counted once. The top ten constitute about 3.1% of the sample.

This clonotype showed up many times. Its antigen remains undetermined. Base qualities are not recorded, but no much larger clone differs from it by a single base. Its CDR3 holds 13 amino acids, cysteine through phenylalanine. Of all the DNA, just the CDR3 is kept, 39 bases in frame from base 1. A distance of 9 bases separates the germline ends of V and J, which lose 6 bases and 6 bases respectively. CDR1 and CDR2 are drawn from the germline V gene (reference sequence): MNHEY, SMNVEV. The rearrangement joined TRBV27 to TRBJ1-6; the D gene is perhaps TRBD1, on 6 matching bases. The sequencing input was PBMCs. This TCR came from a woman in her thirties with multiple sclerosis. The bases read TGTGCCAGCAGATGGACAGCTAATTCACCCCTCCACTTT. It is translated as CASRWTANSPLHF.